The 7 T cell receptor beta chains below were found in one sample sequenced in a study of blood T cell repertoires in COVID-19. Profiling relied on immunoSEQ multiplex PCR, and the TCRdb table lists in-frame clones only, not all of them. Here the sample spans roughly 300,000 clones, roughly 91% being singletons. Sequenced sample: PBMCs or T cells enriched from blood (not recorded which). The receptors come from a woman between 40 and 55 years old with acute COVID-19.

CDR3 nucleotides: TGTGCCAGCAGCACCAGGGGAGTGAATTCACCCCTCCACTTT. It is translated as CASSTRGVNSPLHF. The chain uses TRBV7-9 and TRBJ1-6; a weak D match, TRBD1 (6 bases). Trimming removed 5 bases from V and 7 bases from J, with 12 bases in between. Germline values: CDR1 SEHNR, CDR2 FQNEAQ (reference sequence). The CDR3 covers 14 residues.

As DNA, the CDR3 is TGTGCCAGCAGCGAGCCCAGGGGAAGTGAAACTGAAGCTTTCTTT. Amino acids: CASSEPRGSETEAFF. The rearrangement uses TRBV21-1 and TRBJ1-1; the table's TRBD1 call for D was not verified on the DNA. TRBV21-1 is annotated as a pseudogene. The CDR3 is 15 residues long.

The chain employs TRBV27 and TRBJ2-7; TRBD1 matches at 7 bases. The CDR3 is made up of 13 amino acids. The V and J ends lost 10 bases and 6 bases, in that order; junction bases with no gene match: 12. Germline V gene data show CDR1 as MNHEY and CDR2 as SMNVEV (reference sequence). The CDR3 here is CATLSRTGLEQYF. In nucleotides, the CDR3 is TGTGCCACTTTATCCCGGACAGGACTCGAGCAGTACTTC.

A single count supports this clone. The chain's CDR3 is CAWAEGQGGYEQYF. The CDR3, as DNA: TGTGCCTGGGCCGAAGGACAGGGTGGCTACGAGCAGTACTTC. This chain connects TRBV30 to TRBJ2-7; TRBD1 agrees at 8 bases. Germline values: CDR1 GTSNPN, CDR2 SVGIG (reference sequence). The CDR3 is made up of 14 amino acids. V gave up 5 bases and J gave up 3 bases; unmatched junction bases: 9.

This clone appeared once. The V and J genes are TRBV2 and TRBJ1-6; a possible D gene is TRBD1 (6 bases). The CDR3 has 13 residues. The V end was cut by 6 bases, the J end by 7 bases, with 10 bases between. Germline CDR1 SNHLY, CDR2 FYNNEI. This CDR3 reads CASRDSMNSPLHF. CDR3 nucleotide sequence: TGTGCCAGCAGGGACAGTATGAATTCACCCCTCCACTTT.

The V gene is TRBV4-2, the J gene TRBJ1-2; 7 bases align to TRBD1. Germline V CDR1 and CDR2: LGHNA, YNFKEQ. The J segment lost 8 bases and the V segment lost 6 bases, leaving 12 bases of the junction unmatched. CDR3 length: 14 amino acids. In DNA, the CDR3 is TGTGCCAGCAGTAGAGGGGGCACGGTGGGCGGCTACACCTTC. It is translated as CASSRGGTVGGYTF.

This chain uses TRBV5-1 with TRBJ2-7; 9 nucleotides agree with TRBD1. V trimming: 4 bases; J trimming: 5 bases; junction bases outside the gene matches: 13. This CDR3 has 16 residues. The germline V gene encodes CDR1 SGHRS and CDR2 YFSETQ. This chain's CDR3 is CASSPKAGTGTHEQYF. The CDR3 coding sequence is TGCGCCAGCAGCCCCAAAGCCGGGACAGGGACACACGAGCAGTACTTC.